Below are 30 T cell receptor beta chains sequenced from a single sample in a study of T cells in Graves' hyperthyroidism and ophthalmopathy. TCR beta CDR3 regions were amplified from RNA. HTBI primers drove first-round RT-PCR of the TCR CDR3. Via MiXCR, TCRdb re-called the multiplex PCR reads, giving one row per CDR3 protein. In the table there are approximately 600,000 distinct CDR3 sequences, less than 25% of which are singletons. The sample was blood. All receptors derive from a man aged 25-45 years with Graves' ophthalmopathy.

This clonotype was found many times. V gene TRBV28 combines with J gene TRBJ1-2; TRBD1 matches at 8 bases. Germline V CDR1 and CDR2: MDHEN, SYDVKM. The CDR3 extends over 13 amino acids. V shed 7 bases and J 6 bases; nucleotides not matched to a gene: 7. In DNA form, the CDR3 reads TGTGCCAGCAATGCAGGGGGCGCGCATGGCTACACCTTC. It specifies CASNAGGAHGYTF.

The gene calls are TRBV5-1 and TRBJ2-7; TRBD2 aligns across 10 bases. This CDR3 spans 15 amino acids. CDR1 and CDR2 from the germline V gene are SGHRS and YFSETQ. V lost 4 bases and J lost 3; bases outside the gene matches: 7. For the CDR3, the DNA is TGCGCCAGCAGCCCGGAGACTAGCGGGTTCTACGAGCAGTACTTC. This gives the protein CASSPETSGFYEQYF.

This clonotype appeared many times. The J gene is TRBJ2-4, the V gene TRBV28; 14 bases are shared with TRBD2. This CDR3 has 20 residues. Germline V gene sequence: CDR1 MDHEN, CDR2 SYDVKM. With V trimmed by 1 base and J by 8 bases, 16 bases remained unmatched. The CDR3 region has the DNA TGTGCCAGCAGTTTATTTTGGGGGACTAGCGGGAGAGGGGTTTTGGACATTCAGTACTTC. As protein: CASSLFWGTSGRGVLDIQYF. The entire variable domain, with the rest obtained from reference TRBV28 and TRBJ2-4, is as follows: DVKVTQSSRYLVKRTGEKVFLECVQDMDHENMFWYRQDPGLGLRLIYFSYDVKMKEKGDIPEGYSVSREKKERFSLILESASTNQTSMYLCASSLFWGTSGRGVLDIQYFGAGTRLSVL.

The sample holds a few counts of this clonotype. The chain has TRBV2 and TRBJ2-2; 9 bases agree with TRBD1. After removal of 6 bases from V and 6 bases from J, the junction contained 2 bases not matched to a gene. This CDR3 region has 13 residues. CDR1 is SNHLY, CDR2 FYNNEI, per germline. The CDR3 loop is CASRRQGAGELFF. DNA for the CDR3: TGTGCCAGCAGAAGACAGGGGGCCGGGGAGCTGTTTTTT.

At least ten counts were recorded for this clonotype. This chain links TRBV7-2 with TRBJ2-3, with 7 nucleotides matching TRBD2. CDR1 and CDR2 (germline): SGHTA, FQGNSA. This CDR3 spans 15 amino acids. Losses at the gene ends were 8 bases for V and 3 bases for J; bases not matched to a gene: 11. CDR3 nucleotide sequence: TGTGCCAGCTCAGGAATGGGGGGGGGTACAGATACGCAGTATTTT. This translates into CASSGMGGGTDTQYF.

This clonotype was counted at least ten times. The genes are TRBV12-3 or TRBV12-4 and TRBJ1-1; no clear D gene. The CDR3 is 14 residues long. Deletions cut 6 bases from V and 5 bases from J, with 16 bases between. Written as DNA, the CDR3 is TGTGCCAGCAGACCAAGGACGGAGGGTACTGAAGCTTTCTTT. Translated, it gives CASRPRTEGTEAFF.

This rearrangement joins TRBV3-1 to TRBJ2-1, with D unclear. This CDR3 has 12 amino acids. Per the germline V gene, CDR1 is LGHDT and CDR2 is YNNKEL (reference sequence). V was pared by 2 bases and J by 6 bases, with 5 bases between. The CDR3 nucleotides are TGTGCCAGCAGCCAATCTCTCAATGAGCAGTTCTTC. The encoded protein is CASSQSLNEQFF.

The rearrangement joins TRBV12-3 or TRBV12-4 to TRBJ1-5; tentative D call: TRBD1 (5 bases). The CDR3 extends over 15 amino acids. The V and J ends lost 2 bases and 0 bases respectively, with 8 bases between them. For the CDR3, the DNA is TGTGCCAGCAGTTTATATGGGGGTAGCAATCAGCCCCAGCATTTT. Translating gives CASSLYGGSNQPQHF.

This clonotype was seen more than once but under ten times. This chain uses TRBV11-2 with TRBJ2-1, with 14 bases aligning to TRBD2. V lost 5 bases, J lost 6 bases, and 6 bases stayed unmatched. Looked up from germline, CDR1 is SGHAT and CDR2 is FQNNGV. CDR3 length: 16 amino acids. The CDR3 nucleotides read TGTGCCAGCAGCCCTCCGGGACTAGCGGGAGCCAATGAGCAGTTCTTC. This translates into CASSPPGLAGANEQFF.

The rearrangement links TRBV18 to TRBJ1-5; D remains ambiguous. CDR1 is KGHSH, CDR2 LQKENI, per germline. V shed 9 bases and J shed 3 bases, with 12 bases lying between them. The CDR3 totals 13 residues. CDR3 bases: TGTGCCAGTTCAGTAGACCCCAATCAGCCCCAGCATTTT. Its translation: CASSVDPNQPQHF.

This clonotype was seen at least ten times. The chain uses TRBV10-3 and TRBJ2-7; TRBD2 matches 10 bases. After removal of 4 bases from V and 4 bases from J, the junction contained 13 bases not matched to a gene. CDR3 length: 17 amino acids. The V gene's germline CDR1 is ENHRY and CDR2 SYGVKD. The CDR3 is CAISGKRSSGSNYEQYF. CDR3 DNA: TGTGCCATCAGTGGTAAACGGTCTAGCGGGAGTAATTACGAGCAGTACTTC.

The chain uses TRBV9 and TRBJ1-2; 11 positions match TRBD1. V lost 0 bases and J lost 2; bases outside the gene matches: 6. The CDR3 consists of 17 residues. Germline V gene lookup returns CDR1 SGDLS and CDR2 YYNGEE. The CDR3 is CASSVGSRTGGNYGYTF. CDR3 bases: TGTGCCAGCAGCGTAGGGTCCCGGACAGGGGGCAACTATGGCTACACCTTC.

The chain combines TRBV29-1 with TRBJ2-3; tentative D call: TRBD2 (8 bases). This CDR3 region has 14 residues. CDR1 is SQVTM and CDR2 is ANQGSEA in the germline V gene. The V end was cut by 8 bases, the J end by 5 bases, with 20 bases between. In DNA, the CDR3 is TGCAGCCTCAGGGGGGCGGGAGGTAAAGATACGCAGTATTTT. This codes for CSLRGAGGKDTQYF.

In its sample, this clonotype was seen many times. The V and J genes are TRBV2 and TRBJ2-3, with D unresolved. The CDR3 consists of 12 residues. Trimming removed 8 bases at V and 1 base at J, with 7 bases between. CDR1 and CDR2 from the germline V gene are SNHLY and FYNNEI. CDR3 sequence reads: CASVGRTDTQYF. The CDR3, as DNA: TGTGCCAGCGTCGGGCGCACAGATACGCAGTATTTT.

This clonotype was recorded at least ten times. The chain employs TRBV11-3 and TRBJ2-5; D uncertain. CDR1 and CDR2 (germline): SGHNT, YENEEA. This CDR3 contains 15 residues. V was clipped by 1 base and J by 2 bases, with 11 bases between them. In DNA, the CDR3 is TGTGCCAGCAGCTTAGGTCGGTTCGGGCAAGAGACCCAGTACTTC. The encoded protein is CASSLGRFGQETQYF.

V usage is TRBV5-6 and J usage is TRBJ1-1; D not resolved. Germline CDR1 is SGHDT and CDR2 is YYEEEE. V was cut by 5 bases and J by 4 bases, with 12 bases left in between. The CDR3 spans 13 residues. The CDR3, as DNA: TGTGCCAGCAGGTTCGTCGAGACCACTGAAGCTTTCTTT. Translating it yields CASRFVETTEAFF.

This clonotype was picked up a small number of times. For the CDR3, the DNA is TGTGCCTGGAGTGTAAGAGGACAAGCCCAGAACACCGGGGAGCTGTTTTTT. It is translated as CAWSVRGQAQNTGELFF. The chain is built from TRBV30 and TRBJ2-2; D might be TRBD1 (5 bases). V was shortened by 0 bases and J by 1 base, with 15 bases between the two germline ends. Germline assignment: CDR1 GTSNPN and CDR2 SVGIG (reference sequence). CDR3 length: 17 amino acids.

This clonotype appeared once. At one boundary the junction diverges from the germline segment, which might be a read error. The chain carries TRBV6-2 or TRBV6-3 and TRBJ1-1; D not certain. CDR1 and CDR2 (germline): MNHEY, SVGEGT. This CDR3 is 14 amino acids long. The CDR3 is CASGYVGRITEAFF. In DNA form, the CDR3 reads TGTGCCAGCGGTTACGTAGGGAGAATCACTGAAGCTTTCTTT.

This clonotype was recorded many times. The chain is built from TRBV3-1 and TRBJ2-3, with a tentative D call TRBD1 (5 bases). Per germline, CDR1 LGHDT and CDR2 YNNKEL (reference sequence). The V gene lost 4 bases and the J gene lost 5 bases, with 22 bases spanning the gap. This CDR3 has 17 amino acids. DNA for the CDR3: TGTGCCAGCAGCCCCCCAAAGTGGGAAGGAAGGGGAGATACGCAGTATTTT. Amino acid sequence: CASSPPKWEGRGDTQYF.

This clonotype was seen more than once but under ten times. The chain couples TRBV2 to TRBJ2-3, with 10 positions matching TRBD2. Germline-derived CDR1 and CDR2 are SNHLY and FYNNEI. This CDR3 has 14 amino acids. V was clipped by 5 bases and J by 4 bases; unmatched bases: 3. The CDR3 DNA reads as TGTGCCAGCAGTAGCGGGAGGGCCGCAGATACGCAGTATTTT. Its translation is CASSSGRAADTQYF.

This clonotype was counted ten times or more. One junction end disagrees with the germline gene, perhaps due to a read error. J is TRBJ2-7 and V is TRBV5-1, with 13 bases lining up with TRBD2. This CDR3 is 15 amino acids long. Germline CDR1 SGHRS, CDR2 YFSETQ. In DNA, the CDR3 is TGTGCCAGCAGCTTAGAACTAGCGGGAGGGTACGAGCAGTACTTC. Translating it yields CASSLELAGGYEQYF. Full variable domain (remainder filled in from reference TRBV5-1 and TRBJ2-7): KAGVTQTPRYLIKTRGQQVTLSCSPISGHRSVSWYQQTPGQGLQFLFEYFSETQRNKGNFPGRFSGRQFSNSRSEMNVSTLELGDSALYLCASSLELAGGYEQYFGPGTRLTVT.

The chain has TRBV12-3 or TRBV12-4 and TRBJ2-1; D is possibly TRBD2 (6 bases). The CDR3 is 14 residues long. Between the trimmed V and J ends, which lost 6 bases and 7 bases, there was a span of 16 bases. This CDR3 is CASRETSGVNEQFF. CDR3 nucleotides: TGTGCCAGCAGGGAGACTAGTGGTGTAAATGAGCAGTTCTTC.

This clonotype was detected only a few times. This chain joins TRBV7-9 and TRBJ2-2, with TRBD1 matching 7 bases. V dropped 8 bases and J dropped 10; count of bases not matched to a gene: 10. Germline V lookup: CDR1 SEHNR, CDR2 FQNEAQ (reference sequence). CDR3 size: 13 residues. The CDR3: CASHTGDNTELFF. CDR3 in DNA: TGTGCCAGCCACACAGGGGACAACACGGAGCTGTTTTTT.

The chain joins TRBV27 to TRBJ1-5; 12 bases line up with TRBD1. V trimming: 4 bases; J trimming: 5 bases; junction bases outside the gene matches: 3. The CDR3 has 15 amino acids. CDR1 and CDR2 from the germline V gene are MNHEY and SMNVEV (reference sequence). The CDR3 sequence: CASSSGTGGDQPQHF. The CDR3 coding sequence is TGTGCCAGCAGTTCGGGGACAGGGGGCGATCAGCCCCAGCATTTT.

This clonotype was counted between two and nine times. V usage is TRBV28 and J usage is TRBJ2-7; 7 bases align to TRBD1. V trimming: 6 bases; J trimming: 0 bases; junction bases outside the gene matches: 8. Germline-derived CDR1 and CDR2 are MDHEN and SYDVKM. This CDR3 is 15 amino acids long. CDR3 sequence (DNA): TGTGCCAGCAGACCAAGAGACAGGGTCTCCTACGAGCAGTACTTC. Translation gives CASRPRDRVSYEQYF.

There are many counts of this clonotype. As DNA, the CDR3 is TGTGCCAGCAGTTTAGTACAGGGGGTCCACTACGAGCAGTACTTC. It translates to CASSLVQGVHYEQYF. The chain employs TRBV12-3 or TRBV12-4 and TRBJ2-7; 8 bases are a match to TRBD1. With V trimmed by 1 base and J by 3 bases, 5 bases remained unmatched. There are 15 residues in the CDR3.

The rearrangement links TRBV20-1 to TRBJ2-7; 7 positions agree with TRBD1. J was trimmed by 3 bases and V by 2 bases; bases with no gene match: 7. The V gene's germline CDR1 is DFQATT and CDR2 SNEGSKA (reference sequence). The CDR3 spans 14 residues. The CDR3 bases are TGCAGTGCTAGAAAACCGGGACAGCACTACGAGCAGTACTTC. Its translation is CSARKPGQHYEQYF.

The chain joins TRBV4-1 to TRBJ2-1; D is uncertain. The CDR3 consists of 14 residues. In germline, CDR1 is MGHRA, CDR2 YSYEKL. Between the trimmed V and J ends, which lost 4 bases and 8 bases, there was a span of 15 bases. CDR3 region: CASSRFGPPDEQFF. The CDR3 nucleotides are TGCGCCAGCAGCCGGTTTGGGCCACCGGATGAGCAGTTCTTC.

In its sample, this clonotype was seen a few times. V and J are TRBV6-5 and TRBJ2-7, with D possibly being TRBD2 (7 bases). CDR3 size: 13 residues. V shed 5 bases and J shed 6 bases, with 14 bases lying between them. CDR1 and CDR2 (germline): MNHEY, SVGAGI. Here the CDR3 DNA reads TGTGCCAGCAGTCACGGAGGGGGGGGCGAGCAGTACTTC. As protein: CASSHGGGGEQYF.

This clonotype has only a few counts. The CDR3 sequence is CASSLSGRGTGEQYF. The CDR3 region has the DNA TGTGCCAGCAGTTTATCGGGGAGGGGGACGGGGGAGCAGTACTTC. This rearrangement joins TRBV27 to TRBJ2-7; D possibly corresponds to TRBD2 (7 bases). Germline assignment: CDR1 MNHEY and CDR2 SMNVEV (reference sequence). CDR3 size: 15 residues. V was cut by 0 bases and J by 7 bases, with 16 bases left in between.